The 31 T cell receptor beta chains below all came from one sample that was sequenced in a study of PD-1 blockade in mismatch repair-deficient tumors. TCRdb keeps only in-frame clones here, not all; method: immunoSEQ multiplex PCR. This table holds around 68,000 clones, roughly 80% found once. This material consisted of peripheral blood, taken 2 weeks after starting pembrolizumab. These receptors originate from an adult with mismatch repair-deficient cancer.

There are a few counts of this clone. The chain uses TRBV7-9 and TRBJ1-5; D is uncertain. The CDR3 spans 14 residues. Germline CDR1 SEHNR, CDR2 FQNEAQ (reference sequence). The V and J ends lost 5 bases and 5 bases respectively, with 13 bases between them. In nucleotides, the CDR3 is TGTGCCAGCAGCCTGGGAGGGTTTGATCAGCCCCAGCATTTT. Residues: CASSLGGFDQPQHF.

There are a few counts of this clone. The chain employs TRBV29-1 and TRBJ1-2; the match to TRBD1 covers 12 bases. This CDR3 is built from 15 residues. Germline CDR1 and CDR2: SQVTM and ANQGSEA. The V segment lost 4 bases and the J segment 8 bases; nucleotides outside the gene matches: 11. CDR3 loop: CSVGGLPGTGGGYTF. CDR3 DNA sequence: TGCAGCGTTGGGGGTTTACCCGGGACAGGGGGCGGCTACACCTTC.

This clone was detected once. V gene TRBV5-1 combines with J gene TRBJ1-1; 7 bases line up with TRBD1. Germline trimming cut 0 bases from V and 0 bases from J; bases unmatched to any gene: 2. This CDR3 region has 15 residues. CDR1 is SGHRS and CDR2 is YFSETQ in the germline V gene. CDR3 sequence (DNA): TGCGCCAGCAGCTTGGTAGGGGGCTTGAACACTGAAGCTTTCTTT. Translation: CASSLVGGLNTEAFF.

A single count supports this clone. Other DNA sequences in the same sample also yield this CDR3. CDR3 nucleotides: TGTGCCAGCAGTCCAGACAGGGGGTCCTACGAGCAGTACTTC. It is translated as CASSPDRGSYEQYF. This chain uses TRBV6-5 with TRBJ2-7, with 9 positions matching TRBD1. Per germline, CDR1 MNHEY and CDR2 SVGAGI. The CDR3 runs to 14 residues. The junction had 3 bases not matched to a gene; V was cut back by 5 bases and J by 1 base.

V gene TRBV2 combines with J gene TRBJ2-1, with 12 bases lining up with TRBD2. With 8 bases clipped from V and 5 bases from J, the junction kept 4 bases outside the gene matches. The CDR3 is 14 residues long. Germline values: CDR1 SNHLY, CDR2 FYNNEI. CDR3 nucleotide sequence: TGTGCCAGCGGACTAGCGGGAATCGACAATGAGCAGTTCTTC. It codes for CASGLAGIDNEQFF. The full variable domain, with the rest looked up from reference TRBV2 and TRBJ2-1, is EPEVTQTPSHQVTQMGQEVILRCVPISNHLYFYWYRQILGQKVEFLVSFYNNEISEKSEIFDDQFSVERPDGSNFTLKIRSTKLEDSAMYFCASGLAGIDNEQFFGPGTRLTVL.

CDR3 bases: TGTGCCAGCAGCCGGAGTCCCGGGACAGAAAACACCTTC. This translates into CASSRSPGTENTF. The chain employs TRBV6-6 and TRBJ1-2, with 7 positions matching TRBD1. Germline values: CDR1 MNHNY, CDR2 SVGAGI (reference sequence). CDR3 length: 13 amino acids. Unmatched junction bases numbered 13, after V lost 6 bases and J lost 12 bases.

This chain uses TRBV6-5 with TRBJ2-7; TRBD2 agrees at 8 bases. There are 14 residues in the CDR3. V lost 7 bases, J lost 2 bases, and 7 bases stayed unmatched. Per germline, CDR1 MNHEY and CDR2 SVGAGI. CDR3 sequence (DNA): TGTGCCAGCACTTCCCCTAGCGGGCCCTACGAGCAGTACTTC. Its protein product is CASTSPSGPYEQYF.

V and J are TRBV5-6 and TRBJ2-3; a weak D match, TRBD2 (5 bases). This CDR3 contains 12 residues. Looked up from germline, CDR1 is SGHDT and CDR2 is YYEEEE. With 0 bases removed from V and 6 bases from J, the gap between germline ends came to 5 bases. In DNA, the CDR3 is TGTGCCAGCAGCTTGGGGAGGGATACGCAGTATTTT. As protein: CASSLGRDTQYF.

The gene calls are TRBV13 and TRBJ2-2; D gene unclear. Germline lookup yields CDR1 PRHDT and CDR2 FYEKMQ (reference sequence). This CDR3 is built from 14 residues. The V gene lost 0 bases and the J gene lost 1 base, with 3 bases spanning the gap. The CDR3 loop is CASSLGRNTGELFF. As DNA, the CDR3 is TGTGCCAGCAGCTTAGGGAGGAACACCGGGGAGCTGTTTTTT. Full variable domain (missing parts from reference TRBV13 and TRBJ2-2): AAGVIQSPRHLIKEKRETATLKCYPIPRHDTVYWYQQGPGQDPQFLISFYEKMQSDKGSIPDRFSAQQFSDYHSELNMSSLELGDSALYFCASSLGRNTGELFFGEGSRLTVL.

The rearrangement links TRBV9 to TRBJ2-3; 8 bases align to TRBD2. Germline V gene data show CDR1 as SGDLS and CDR2 as YYNGEE. The V and J ends lost 0 bases and 5 bases, in that order; junction bases with no gene match: 5. This CDR3 is built from 15 residues. CDR3 sequence reads: CASSVVAGRGDTQYF. In DNA, the CDR3 is TGTGCCAGCAGCGTAGTAGCGGGAAGGGGAGATACGCAGTATTTT.

The rearrangement links TRBV30 to TRBJ2-3; 12 bases fit TRBD2. Germline CDR1 GTSNPN, CDR2 SVGIG (reference sequence). With 1 base clipped from V and 0 bases from J, the junction kept 2 bases outside the gene matches. CDR3 length: 16 amino acids. The CDR3: CAWSAGTSGSTDTQYF. The DNA for the CDR3 is TGTGCCTGGAGTGCCGGGACTAGCGGGAGCACAGATACGCAGTATTTT. The variable domain in full, completed from reference TRBV30 and TRBJ2-3, reads SQTIHQWPATLVQPVGSPLSLECTVEGTSNPNLYWYRQAAGRGLQLLFYSVGIGQISSEVPQNLSASRPQDRQFILSSKKLLLSDSGFYLCAWSAGTSGSTDTQYFGPGTRLTVL.

The chain joins TRBV4-1 to TRBJ2-1; D remains ambiguous. CDR3 length: 14 amino acids. Germline lookup yields CDR1 MGHRA and CDR2 YSYEKL. V lost 0 bases and J 2 bases, leaving 5 bases between the germline ends. The CDR3 DNA reads as TGCGCCAGCAGCCAAGACCCAGCCTACAATGAGCAGTTCTTC. Its translation: CASSQDPAYNEQFF.

V is TRBV5-1 and J is TRBJ2-1, with 8 nucleotides matching TRBD2. The CDR3 sequence is 17 residues long. Germline values: CDR1 SGHRS, CDR2 YFSETQ. Trimming cost V 2 bases and J 0 bases; bases outside gene matches: 7. The DNA for the CDR3 is TGCGCCAGCAGCTTTATCCCCAGCGGGAGCTCCTACAATGAGCAGTTCTTC. It specifies CASSFIPSGSSYNEQFF.

The rearrangement links TRBV6-1 to TRBJ2-7; D may be TRBD1 or TRBD2 (6 bases each). The CDR3 is made up of 13 amino acids. Between the trimmed V and J ends, which lost 5 bases and 2 bases, there was a span of 10 bases. The germline CDR1 and CDR2 sequences are MNHNS and SASEGT. CDR3 nucleotide sequence: TGTGCCAGCAGTCATAGGGGGGCCTACGAGCAGTACTTC. Translated: CASSHRGAYEQYF.

The chain is built from TRBV2 and TRBJ1-1; TRBD1 aligns across 9 bases. The CDR3 contains 14 residues. The V gene end was trimmed by 6 bases and the J gene end by 5 bases; junction bases not matched to a gene: 7. Per the germline V gene, CDR1 is SNHLY and CDR2 is FYNNEI. For the CDR3, the DNA is TGTGCCAGCAGCCAAGACAGGGGGTTGACTGAAGCTTTCTTT. Translating it yields CASSQDRGLTEAFF.

The chain has TRBV19 and TRBJ2-4, with D possibly being TRBD1 or TRBD2 (6 bases each). Trimming stripped 5 bases from V and 0 bases from J, with 17 bases between. The CDR3 totals 17 residues. CDR1 LNHDA and CDR2 SQIVND come from the germline V gene (reference sequence). This chain's CDR3 is CASSSGAGVGAKNIQYF. The CDR3 nucleotides read TGTGCCAGTAGTTCGGGGGCAGGGGTCGGAGCCAAAAACATTCAGTACTTC.

The rearrangement links TRBV7-8 to TRBJ1-2; D uncertain. Trimming pared 1 base from V and 8 bases from J, leaving 11 bases between. CDR3 length: 13 residues. The germline CDR1 and CDR2 sequences are SGHVS and FQNEAQ. The CDR3 region is CASSLVALGGYTF. CDR3 nucleotide sequence: TGTGCCAGCAGCTTAGTGGCCCTGGGAGGCTACACCTTC.

In this sample, this clone is medium-sized. V and J are TRBV2 and TRBJ2-1; perhaps D is TRBD1 or TRBD2 (6 bases each). Germline values: CDR1 SNHLY, CDR2 FYNNEI. The CDR3 runs to 14 residues. The ends were cut back, 2 bases at V and 4 bases at J, with 9 bases in the middle. The CDR3 nucleotides read TGTGCCAGCAGTGAAAGAGGGGGGTACAATGAGCAGTTCTTC. Its translation is CASSERGGYNEQFF.

The CDR3 loop reads CASSQDRSFAYEQYF. In nucleotides, the CDR3 is TGCGCCAGCAGCCAAGATAGGAGTTTCGCCTACGAGCAGTACTTC. V gene TRBV4-1 combines with J gene TRBJ2-7; D is undetermined. Trimming cost V 0 bases and J 2 bases, with 11 bases left between them. The length of the CDR3 is 15 residues. Germline CDR1 and CDR2: MGHRA and YSYEKL.

This chain connects TRBV30 to TRBJ2-2; D is undetermined. The length of the CDR3 is 13 residues. With 8 bases removed from V and 0 bases from J, the gap between germline ends came to 10 bases. Germline CDR1 GTSNPN, CDR2 SVGIG (reference sequence). In nucleotides, the CDR3 is TGTGCCCGATCCCCTGCGAACACCGGGGAGCTGTTTTTT. This encodes CARSPANTGELFF.

The chain links TRBV27 to TRBJ2-5; 8 nucleotides align to TRBD2. This CDR3 is built from 14 residues. The germline CDR1 and CDR2 sequences are MNHEY and SMNVEV (reference sequence). V trimming: 6 bases; J trimming: 0 bases; junction bases outside the gene matches: 3. The CDR3 region is CASRKLADQETQYF. In DNA form, the CDR3 reads TGTGCCAGCAGGAAACTAGCGGACCAAGAGACCCAGTACTTC.

This clone was counted a single time. The DNA of the CDR3 is TGCAGCGTGGGGGGGAGGAGCACAGATACGCAGTATTTT. As protein: CSVGGRSTDTQYF. The V call is TRBV29-1, the J call TRBJ2-3, with 7 bases identical to TRBD2. V trimming: 6 bases; J trimming: 0 bases; junction bases outside the gene matches: 3. The length of the CDR3 is 13 residues. The germline CDR1 and CDR2 sequences are SQVTM and ANQGSEA.

CDR3 in amino acids: CTSSQDRDNKTEAFF. CDR3 in DNA: TGCACCAGCAGCCAAGATAGGGACAATAAAACTGAAGCTTTCTTT. The chain joins TRBV1 to TRBJ1-1; the tabulated D call, TRBD1, remains unverified against the DNA. TRBV1 represents a pseudogene. The CDR3 is made up of 15 amino acids.

CDR3 nucleotides: TGTGCCAGCAGTGATGGTGAGCAGTTCTTC. This gives the protein CASSDGEQFF. The chain employs TRBV25-1 and TRBJ2-1, with D unclear. The CDR3 has 10 amino acids. The germline gives CDR1 MGHDK, CDR2 SYGVNS. Trimming left V 3 bases short and J 9 bases short, with 3 bases between. The full variable domain, in which reference TRBV25-1 and TRBJ2-1 provide the parts outside the CDR3, is EADIYQTPRYLVIGTGKKITLECSQTMGHDKMYWYQQDPGMELHLIHYSYGVNSTEKGDLSSESTVSRIRTEHFPLTLESARPSHTSQYLCASSDGEQFFGPGTRLTVL.

This clone was counted a single time. V usage is TRBV9 and J usage is TRBJ2-6; D is unresolved. The V and J ends lost 3 bases and 3 bases respectively, with 16 bases between them. Germline CDR1 is SGDLS and CDR2 is YYNGEE. The CDR3 has 17 residues. CDR3 DNA: TGTGCCAGCAGCGAGAACCCCACGGAAGGTGGGGCCAACGTCCTGACTTTC. As protein: CASSENPTEGGANVLTF.

V and J are TRBV18 and TRBJ2-7, with 7 bases fitting TRBD1. Germline trimming cut 6 bases from V and 2 bases from J; bases unmatched to any gene: 13. The CDR3 runs to 16 residues. Per germline, CDR1 KGHSH and CDR2 LQKENI. For the CDR3, the DNA is TGTGCCAGCTCTCCCTCAGGGGCAGGGGGAACCTACGAGCAGTACTTC. It translates to CASSPSGAGGTYEQYF.

The V call is TRBV6-1, the J call TRBJ1-2; a weak D match, TRBD1 (5 bases). The CDR3 covers 16 residues. Germline V gene sequence: CDR1 MNHNS, CDR2 SASEGT. The germline V and J ends were trimmed by 3 bases and 6 bases, with 20 bases remaining between them. CDR3 protein: CASSETDRGGFDGYTF. CDR3 nucleotide sequence: TGTGCCAGCAGTGAGACAGATCGGGGCGGTTTCGATGGCTACACCTTC.

The V call is TRBV19, the J call TRBJ2-2; possibly TRBD2 for D (6 bases). Germline V gene data show CDR1 as LNHDA and CDR2 as SQIVND (reference sequence). V shed 5 bases and J shed 8 bases, with 18 bases lying between them. This CDR3 has 15 residues. In DNA, the CDR3 is TGTGCCAGTAGTTCCCGGGACTTAACTCCAGGGGAGCTGTTTTTT. Protein product: CASSSRDLTPGELFF.

The chain employs TRBV4-1 and TRBJ2-7, with TRBD1 matching 10 bases. Germline V gives CDR1 MGHRA, CDR2 YSYEKL. The V segment lost 5 bases and the J segment 1 base; nucleotides outside the gene matches: 5. The CDR3 sequence is 15 residues long. CDR3 sequence: CASSAPGQGSYEQYF. The CDR3 DNA sequence: TGCGCCAGCAGCGCACCGGGACAGGGGTCCTACGAGCAGTACTTC.

The count of this clone is one. This chain connects TRBV4-1 to TRBJ2-7; possibly TRBD1 for D (5 bases). V was pared by 1 base and J by 2 bases, with 12 bases between. CDR3 length: 15 amino acids. Germline-derived CDR1 and CDR2 are MGHRA and YSYEKL. CDR3 residues: CASSQGPGAAYEQYF. For the CDR3, the DNA is TGCGCCAGCAGCCAAGGTCCTGGGGCAGCCTACGAGCAGTACTTC.

The rearrangement uses TRBV11-2 and TRBJ2-7; D is possibly TRBD2 (6 bases). This CDR3 has 14 amino acids. The germline gives CDR1 SGHAT, CDR2 FQNNGV. Trimming left V 5 bases short and J 7 bases short, with 18 bases between. The CDR3 nucleotides are TGTGCCAGCAGCGAGACTAGTGGGCTCGGTGAGCAGTACTTC. Protein product: CASSETSGLGEQYF.